The TCR beta chain under discussion was sequenced for a study of cytomegalovirus exposure and HLA in healthy donors. Germline lookup yields CDR1 SGHAT and CDR2 FQNNGV. CDR3 length: 14 residues. After removal of 6 bases from V and 6 bases from J, the junction contained 6 bases not matched to a gene. As to this clone: Its antigen is currently unknown.

Points from the study as a whole: The authors listed roughly 150 TCR beta chains as cytomegalovirus-associated. Both high specificity and high sensitivity reportedly marked the classifier's diagnosis of cytomegalovirus status.

PCR was performed using 60 Vbeta and 13 Jbeta primers. Only in-frame clones appear in the TCRdb table, and some are missing; sequencing was by immunoSEQ multiplex PCR. In the table there are some 120,000 clones, about 68% of which are singletons. The genes are TRBV11-2 and TRBJ1-4, with TRBD1 identical over 8 bases. The sequence was collected from a man aged 40-55 years in good health and CMV-seropositive. Input material: PBMCs. The CDR3 region is CASRPAGGDEKLFF. The CDR3 bases are TGTGCCAGCAGGCCTGCAGGGGGCGATGAAAAACTGTTTTTT.